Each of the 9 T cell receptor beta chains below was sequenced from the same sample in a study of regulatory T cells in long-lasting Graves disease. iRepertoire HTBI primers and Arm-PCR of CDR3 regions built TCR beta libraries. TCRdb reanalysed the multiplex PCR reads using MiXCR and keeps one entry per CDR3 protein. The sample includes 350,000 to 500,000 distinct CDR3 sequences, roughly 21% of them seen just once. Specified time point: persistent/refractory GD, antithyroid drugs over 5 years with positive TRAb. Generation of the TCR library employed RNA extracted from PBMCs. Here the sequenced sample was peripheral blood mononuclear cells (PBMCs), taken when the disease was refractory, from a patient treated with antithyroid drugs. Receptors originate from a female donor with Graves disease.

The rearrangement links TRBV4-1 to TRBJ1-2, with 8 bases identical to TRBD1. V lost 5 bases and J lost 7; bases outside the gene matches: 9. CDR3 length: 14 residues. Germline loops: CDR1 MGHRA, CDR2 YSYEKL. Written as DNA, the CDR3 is TGCGCCAGCAGCAAAGGGCAGGGGGCGCGTGGCTACACCTTC. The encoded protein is CASSKGQGARGYTF.

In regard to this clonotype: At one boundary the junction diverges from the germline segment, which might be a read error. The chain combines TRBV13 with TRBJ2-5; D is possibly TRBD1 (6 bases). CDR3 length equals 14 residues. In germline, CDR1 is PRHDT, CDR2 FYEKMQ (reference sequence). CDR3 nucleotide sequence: TGCGCCAGCAGCGTCGGGACACCCGAAGAGACCCAGTACTTC. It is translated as CASSVGTPEETQYF.

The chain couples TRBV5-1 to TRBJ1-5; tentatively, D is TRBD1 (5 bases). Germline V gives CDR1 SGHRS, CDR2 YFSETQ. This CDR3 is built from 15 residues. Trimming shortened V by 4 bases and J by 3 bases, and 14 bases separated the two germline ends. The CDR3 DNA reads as TGCGCCAGCAGCCCGCGGGGCGGCAACAATCAGCCCCAGCATTTT. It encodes CASSPRGGNNQPQHF.

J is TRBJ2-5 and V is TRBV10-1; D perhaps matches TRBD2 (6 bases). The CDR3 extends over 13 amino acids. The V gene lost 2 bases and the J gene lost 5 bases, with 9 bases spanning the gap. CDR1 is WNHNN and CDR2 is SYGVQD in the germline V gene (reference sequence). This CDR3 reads CASSELGGETQYF. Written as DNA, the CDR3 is TGCGCCAGCAGTGAGCTAGGAGGGGAGACCCAGTACTTC.

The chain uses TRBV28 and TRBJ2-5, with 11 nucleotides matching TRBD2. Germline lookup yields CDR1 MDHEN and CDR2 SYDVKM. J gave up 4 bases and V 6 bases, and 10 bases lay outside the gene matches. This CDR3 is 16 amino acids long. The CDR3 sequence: CASRSIAGGPLETQYF. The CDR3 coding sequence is TGTGCCAGCAGATCAATAGCGGGAGGGCCTTTAGAGACCCAGTACTTC.

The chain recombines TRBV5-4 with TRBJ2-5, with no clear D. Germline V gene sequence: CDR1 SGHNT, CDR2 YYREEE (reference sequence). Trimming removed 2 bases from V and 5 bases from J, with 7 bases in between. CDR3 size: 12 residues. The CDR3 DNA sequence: TGTGCCAGCAGCTTTGGCATGGAGACCCAGTACTTC. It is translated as CASSFGMETQYF.

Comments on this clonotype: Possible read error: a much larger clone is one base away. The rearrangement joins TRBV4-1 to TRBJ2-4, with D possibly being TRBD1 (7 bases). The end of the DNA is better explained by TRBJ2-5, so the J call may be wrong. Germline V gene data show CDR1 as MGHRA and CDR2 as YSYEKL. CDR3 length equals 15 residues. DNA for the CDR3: TGCGCCAGCAGCCGACGGGGGACAGCGGGAGAGACCCAGTACTTC. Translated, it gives CASSRRGTAGETQYF.

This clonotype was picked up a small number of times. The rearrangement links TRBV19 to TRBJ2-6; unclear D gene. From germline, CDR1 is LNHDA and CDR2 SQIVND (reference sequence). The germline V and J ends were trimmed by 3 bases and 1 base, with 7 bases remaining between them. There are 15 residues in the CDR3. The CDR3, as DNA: TGTGCCAGTAGTATTATGAAGTCTGGGGCCAACGTCCTGACTTTC. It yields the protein CASSIMKSGANVLTF.

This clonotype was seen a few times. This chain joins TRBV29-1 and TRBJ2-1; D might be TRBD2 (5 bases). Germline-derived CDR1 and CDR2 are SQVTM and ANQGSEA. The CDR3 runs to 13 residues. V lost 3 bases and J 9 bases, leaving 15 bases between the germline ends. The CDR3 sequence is CSVDRGSGGEQFF. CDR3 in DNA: TGCAGCGTTGATAGAGGGTCGGGCGGTGAGCAGTTCTTC.